Shown below are 7 T cell receptor beta chains from a single sample sequenced in a study of blood T cell repertoires in COVID-19. TCRdb keeps only in-frame clones here, not all; method: immunoSEQ multiplex PCR. The sample lists more than 90,000 clones, about 87% occurring once. The source material was peripheral blood. Receptors originate from a young woman with acute or convalescent COVID-19.

CDR3 protein: CASSSQGPDTQYF. The CDR3 DNA follows: TGTGCCAGCAGTTCACAGGGTCCAGATACGCAGTATTTT. The chain is built from TRBV27 and TRBJ2-3; tentatively, D is TRBD1 (6 bases). This CDR3 is built from 13 residues. V lost 4 bases, J lost 4 bases, and 9 bases lay in between. CDR1 and CDR2 from the germline V gene are MNHEY and SMNVEV (reference sequence).

V is TRBV18 and J is TRBJ1-2; TRBD1 agrees at 9 bases. The V and J ends lost 3 bases and 8 bases, in that order; junction bases with no gene match: 10. CDR1 and CDR2 from the germline V gene are KGHSH and LQKENI. This CDR3 has 15 residues. The CDR3: CASSPPGTGPSGYTF. CDR3 DNA sequence: TGTGCCAGCTCACCGCCCGGGACAGGGCCGAGCGGCTACACCTTC.

V usage is TRBV5-1 and J usage is TRBJ1-1; D is ambiguous. Germline V CDR1 and CDR2: SGHRS, YFSETQ. Trimming took off 4 bases at V and 5 bases at J, with 21 bases between the two ends. This CDR3 comprises 16 residues. This chain's CDR3 is CASSISVRGLGTEAFF. The CDR3 nucleotides are TGCGCCAGCAGCATATCCGTCCGGGGATTAGGAACTGAAGCTTTCTTT.

CDR3 amino acids: CASSLGQSYGYTF. For the CDR3, the DNA is TGTGCCAGCAGCTTGGGACAGAGCTATGGCTACACCTTC. The V and J genes are TRBV28 and TRBJ1-2, with 7 bases aligning to TRBD1. V lost 6 bases, J lost 4 bases, and 5 bases stayed unmatched. Germline V gives CDR1 MDHEN, CDR2 SYDVKM. CDR3 size: 13 residues.

This rearrangement joins TRBV7-6 to TRBJ2-3; perhaps TRBD2 as D (6 bases). The CDR3 sequence is 16 residues long. CDR1 and CDR2 (germline): SGHVS, FNYEAQ. V shed 1 base and J shed 3 bases, with 14 bases lying between them. The CDR3 nucleotides are TGTGCCAGCAGCTTAGGGGCGGGGCGTGGTACAGATACGCAGTATTTT. Translated, it gives CASSLGAGRGTDTQYF.

The chain employs TRBV7-6 and TRBJ2-1; 7 bases match TRBD1. V lost 3 bases and J lost 0; bases outside the gene matches: 8. CDR3 length: 17 amino acids. Germline V gives CDR1 SGHVS, CDR2 FNYEAQ. In DNA form, the CDR3 reads TGTGCCAGCAGCTTTGGACAGGTTTTGAGCTCCTACAATGAGCAGTTCTTC. Encoded protein: CASSFGQVLSSYNEQFF.

The chain employs TRBV5-4 and TRBJ2-6; unclear D gene. Germline values: CDR1 SGHNT, CDR2 YYREEE (reference sequence). CDR3 size: 16 residues. V lost 4 bases and J lost 2, with 13 bases in between. The CDR3 reads CASSEYSSAGANVLTF. For the CDR3, the DNA is TGTGCCAGCAGCGAGTACTCTAGTGCTGGGGCCAACGTCCTGACTTTC. The full variable domain, in which reference TRBV5-4 and TRBJ2-6 provide the parts outside the CDR3, is ETGVTQSPTHLIKTRGQQVTLRCSSQSGHNTVSWYQQALGQGPQFIFQYYREEENGRGNFPPRFSGLQFPNYSSELNVNALELDDSALYLCASSEYSSAGANVLTFGAGSRLTVL.